This T cell receptor (beta chain) is from a study of T-cell memory formation after mild COVID-19. Overall study context: For the most part, TCR clusters were specific to one donor. The study, taken as a whole, reports: Clones contracting across day 15 to 85 had a balanced CD4/CD8 profile; later expanding clones leaned CD4+. Within pre-infection memory, some responding clones were found, suggesting cross-reactive memory joined. Shrinking CD4+ clones resided mostly in CM and EM, and CD8+ ones in EMRA.

As regards this clonotype: The target antigen is unknown.

This CDR3 contains 14 residues. V was cut by 6 bases and J by 0 bases, with 14 bases left in between. The germline gives CDR1 DFQATT, CDR2 SNEGSKA (reference sequence). A single record per CDR3 protein comes from TCRdb applying MiXCR to the 5' RACE reads. The sample yields 85,000 to 120,000 distinct CDR3 sequences, more than 15% seen once. Material: PBMCs or a T cell subset sorted from them (not recorded which). The sequence was collected from an adult woman who had mild COVID-19 (a few samples of this study predate the infection). Cell type and time point are not known. This rearrangement joins TRBV20-1 to TRBJ1-1; D remains ambiguous. The CDR3 protein is CSAHGRPLNTEAFF. The CDR3 nucleotides read TGCAGTGCCCACGGACGCCCGTTGAACACTGAAGCTTTCTTT.